The source of this T cell receptor (beta chain) is a study of T-cell memory formation after mild COVID-19. On the study more broadly: Clusters of TCRs were largely donor specific.

5'RACE with constant-segment primers built TCRalpha and TCRbeta cDNA libraries with UMIs. Using its own MiXCR run on the 5' RACE reads, TCRdb lists one record per CDR3 protein. The sample yields a few hundred thousand distinct CDR3 sequences, approximately 20% seen once. Trimming took off 0 bases at V and 7 bases at J, with 13 bases between the two ends. The CDR3 totals 14 residues. Germline CDR1 reads SGHRS; CDR2 reads YFSETQ. The chain links TRBV5-1 to TRBJ1-2; D is uncertain. The receptor comes from a man younger than 35 who had mild COVID-19 (a few samples of this study predate the infection). Cell type and time point are not known. Input material: PBMCs or a T cell subset sorted from them (not recorded which). This CDR3 reads CASSLEVLSGGYTF. As DNA, the CDR3 is TGCGCCAGCAGCTTGGAAGTTCTATCCGGTGGCTACACCTTC. Using reference TRBV5-1 and TRBJ1-2 for the parts outside the CDR3, the full variable domain is KAGVTQTPRYLIKTRGQQVTLSCSPISGHRSVSWYQQTPGQGLQFLFEYFSETQRNKGNFPGRFSGRQFSNSRSEMNVSTLELGDSALYLCASSLEVLSGGYTFGSGTRLTVV.